These T cell receptor beta chains were read from a single sample in a study of T-cell memory formation after mild COVID-19. TCRdb processed the 5' RACE reads anew with MiXCR; each CDR3 protein has one entry. This table has hundreds of thousands of distinct CDR3 sequences, around a quarter appearing once. The source material was PBMCs or a T cell subset sorted from them (not recorded which). These receptors originate from an adult woman who had mild COVID-19 (a few samples of this study predate the infection). Cell type and time point are not known. CDR3s include the opening cysteine and the closing phenylalanine or tryptophan. The D gene is left open where the match is weak. Expanded clones get a size class; other rows say once, few or many, or leave the size out.

>TRBV7-3|few|TRBJ2-2|TRBD1
TGTGCCAGCAGCTTTTCGGGACAGATAAACACCGGGGAGCTGTTTTTT
CASSFSGQINTGELFF
>TRBV24-1|NA|TRBJ2-1|NA
TGTGCCACCAGTGGGGGCGTCAATGCCAATGAGCAGTTCTTC
CATSGGVNANEQFF
>TRBV7-9|NA|TRBJ2-1|TRBD2
TGTGCCAGCAGCGTGCCGGGGGGGCGGGGCAATGAGCAGTTCTTC
CASSVPGGRGNEQFF
>TRBV20-1|NA|TRBJ1-1|NA
TGCAGTGCTAGTATAACAGGGCGAACTGAAGCTTTCTTT
CSASITGRTEAFF
>TRBV7-9|NA|TRBJ2-7|NA
TGTGCCAGCAGCTTAGGGCGTCGGGACTGGGGCGAGCAGTACTTC
CASSLGRRDWGEQYF
>TRBV30|many|TRBJ1-1|NA
TGTGCCTGGAGTGTAATTGACGGTACTGAAGCTTTCTTT
CAWSVIDGTEAFF
>TRBV11-2|many|TRBJ2-1|NA
TGTGCCAGCAGCTTAGAGAACTTCCATGAGCAGTTCTTC
CASSLENFHEQFF
>TRBV24-1|NA|TRBJ2-5|NA
TGTGCCACCAGTGGGGGAGCAGAGACCCAGTACTTC
CATSGGAETQYF
>TRBV10-3|NA|TRBJ1-2|TRBD1
TGTGCCATCAGTGGACAGGGTGACTATGGCTACACCTTC
CAISGQGDYGYTF
>TRBV6-5|NA|TRBJ1-2|NA
TGTGCCAGCAGTTACGAAGGGCATGGCTACACCTTC
CASSYEGHGYTF
>TRBV9|few|TRBJ1-1|NA
TGTGCCAGCAGCGTAGGCCGGACAGCCACTGAAGCTTTCTTT
CASSVGRTATEAFF
>TRBV29-1|once|TRBJ1-1|TRBD1
TGCAGCGTTGAATCAGGGGGGCCTGAAGCTTTCTTT
CSVESGGPEAFF